The clone carrying this T cell receptor beta chain was seen just once. Its antigen is still unknown. The identical CDR3 is also encoded by other nucleotide sequences in the sample. This specimen belongs to a study of cytomegalovirus exposure and HLA in healthy donors. General observations from the study: There were reportedly fewer N-insertions in an Asian-associated ancestry cluster than the roughly 670-donor mean, in a later analysis. Later analysis identified a missense DCLRE1C variant that was linked to TCR beta V- and J-gene trimming.

The study ran its PCR with 60 Vbeta and 13 Jbeta primers. Method: immunoSEQ multiplex PCR; TCRdb's copy keeps in-frame clones and lacks some. The data contain fewer than 200,000 clones, around 79% of them singletons. This CDR3 region has 15 residues. The ends lost 5 bases at V and 3 bases at J; junction bases unmatched: 6. Germline CDR1 is MNHEY and CDR2 is SVGAGI. The clonotype comes from a middle-aged man in good health and CMV-seronegative. The sample consisted of PBMCs. The chain carries TRBV6-5 and TRBJ2-7; TRBD2 matches at 11 bases. The CDR3 DNA reads as TGTGCCAGCAGTCCCGCCGGGACTAGCGGCTACGAGCAGTACTTC. This translates into CASSPAGTSGYEQYF.